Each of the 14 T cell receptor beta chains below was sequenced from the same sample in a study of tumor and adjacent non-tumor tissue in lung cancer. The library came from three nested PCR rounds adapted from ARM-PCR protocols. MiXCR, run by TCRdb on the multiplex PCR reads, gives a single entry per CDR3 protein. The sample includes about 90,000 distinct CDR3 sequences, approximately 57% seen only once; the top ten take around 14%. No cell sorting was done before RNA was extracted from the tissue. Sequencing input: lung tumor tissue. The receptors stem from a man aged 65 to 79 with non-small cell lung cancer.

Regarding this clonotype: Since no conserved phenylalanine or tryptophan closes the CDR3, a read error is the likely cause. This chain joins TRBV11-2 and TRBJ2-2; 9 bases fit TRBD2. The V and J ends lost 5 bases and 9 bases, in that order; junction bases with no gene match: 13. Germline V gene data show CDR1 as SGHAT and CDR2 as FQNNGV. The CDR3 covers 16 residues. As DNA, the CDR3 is TGTGCCAGCAGCCCGGCGGGGGGGTTGAGGGCCAGGGAGCTGTTTCTT. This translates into CASSPAGGLRARELFL.

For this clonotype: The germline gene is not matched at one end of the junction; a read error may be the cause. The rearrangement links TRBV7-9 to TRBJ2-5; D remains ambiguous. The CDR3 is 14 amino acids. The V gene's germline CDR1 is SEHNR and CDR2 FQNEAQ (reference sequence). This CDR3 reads CASRVGNIQGTQYF. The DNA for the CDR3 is TGTGCCAGCAGGGTGGGTAACATCCAAGGGACCCAGTACTTC.

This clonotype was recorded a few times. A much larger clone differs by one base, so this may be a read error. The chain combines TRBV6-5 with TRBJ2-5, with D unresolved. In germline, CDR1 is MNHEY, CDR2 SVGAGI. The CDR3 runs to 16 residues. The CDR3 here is CANSYGLVDLGETQYF. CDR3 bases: TGTGCCAACAGTTACGGGTTGGTCGATCTCGGGGAGACCCAGTACTTC.

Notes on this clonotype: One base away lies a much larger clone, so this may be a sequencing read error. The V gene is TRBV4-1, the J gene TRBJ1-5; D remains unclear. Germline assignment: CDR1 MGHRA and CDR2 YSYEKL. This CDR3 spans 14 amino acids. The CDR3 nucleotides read TGCGCCTGCAGCCAAGAGCCGGGGAGGCAGCCCCAGCATTTT. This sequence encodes CACSQEPGRQPQHF.

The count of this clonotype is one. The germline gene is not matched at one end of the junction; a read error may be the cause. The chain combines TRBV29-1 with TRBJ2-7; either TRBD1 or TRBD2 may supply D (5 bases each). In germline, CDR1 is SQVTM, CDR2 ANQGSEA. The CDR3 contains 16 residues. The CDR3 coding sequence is TGCAGGGTTGAAGCGCCGGGGCACTTTAGCTCCTACGAGCAGTACTTC. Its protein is CRVEAPGHFSSYEQYF.

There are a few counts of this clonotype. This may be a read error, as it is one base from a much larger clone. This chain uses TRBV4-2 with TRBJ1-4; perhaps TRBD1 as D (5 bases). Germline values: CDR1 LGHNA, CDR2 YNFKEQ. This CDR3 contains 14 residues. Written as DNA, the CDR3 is TGTGCCAGCAGCTCGGGGGGGAGTGGCGAAAAACTGTCTTTT. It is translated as CASSSGGSGEKLSF.

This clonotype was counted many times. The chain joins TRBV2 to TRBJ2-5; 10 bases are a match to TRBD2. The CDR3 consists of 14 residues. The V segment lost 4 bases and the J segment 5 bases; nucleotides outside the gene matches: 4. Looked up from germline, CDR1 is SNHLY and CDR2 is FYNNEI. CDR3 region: CASSGSGGAETQYF. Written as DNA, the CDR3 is TGTGCCAGCAGTGGAAGCGGGGGGGCGGAGACCCAGTACTTC.

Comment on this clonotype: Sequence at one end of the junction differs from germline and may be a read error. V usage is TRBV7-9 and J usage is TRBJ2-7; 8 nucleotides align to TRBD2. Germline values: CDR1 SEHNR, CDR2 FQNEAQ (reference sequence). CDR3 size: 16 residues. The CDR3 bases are TGTGCCAGCATCTTAACGGCGGCGGGAGGCTCCTACGAGCAGTACTTC. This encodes CASILTAAGGSYEQYF.

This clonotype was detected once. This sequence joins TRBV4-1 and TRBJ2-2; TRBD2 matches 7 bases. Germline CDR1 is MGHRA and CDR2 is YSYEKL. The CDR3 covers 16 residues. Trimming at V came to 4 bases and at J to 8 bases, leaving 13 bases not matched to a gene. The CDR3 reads CASSLLGGGNTGELFF. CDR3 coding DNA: TGCGCCAGCAGCCTCCTGGGGGGGGGGAATACAGGGGAGCTGTTTTTT.

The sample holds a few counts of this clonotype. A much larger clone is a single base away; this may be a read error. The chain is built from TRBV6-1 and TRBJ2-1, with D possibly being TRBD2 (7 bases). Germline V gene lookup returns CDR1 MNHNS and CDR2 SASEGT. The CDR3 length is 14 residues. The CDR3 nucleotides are TGTGTCAGCACCCCAGCGGGGACACACAATGAGCAGTTCTTC. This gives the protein CVSTPAGTHNEQFF.

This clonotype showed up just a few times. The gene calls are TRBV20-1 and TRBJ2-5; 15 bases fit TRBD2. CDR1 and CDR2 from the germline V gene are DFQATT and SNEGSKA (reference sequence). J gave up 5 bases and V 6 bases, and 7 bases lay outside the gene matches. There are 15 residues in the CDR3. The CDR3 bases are TGCAGTGCCTGGACTAGCGGGGGGGCCGCGGAGACCCAGTACTTC. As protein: CSAWTSGGAAETQYF.

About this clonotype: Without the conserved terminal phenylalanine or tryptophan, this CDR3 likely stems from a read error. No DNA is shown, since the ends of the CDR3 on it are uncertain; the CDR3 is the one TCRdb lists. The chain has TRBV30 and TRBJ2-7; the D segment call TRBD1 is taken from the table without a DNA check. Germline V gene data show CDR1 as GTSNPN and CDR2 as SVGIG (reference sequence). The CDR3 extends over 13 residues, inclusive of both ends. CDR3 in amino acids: CTWSVRQGLRVVL.

The CDR3 coding sequence is TGCAATGCGCCCGGCAGGGGCGAGGAAGCTTTCTTT. It codes for CNAPGRGEEAFF. The chain employs TRBV20-1 and TRBJ1-1; D may be TRBD1 (6 bases). The CDR3 is made up of 12 amino acids. CDR1 DFQATT and CDR2 SNEGSKA come from the germline V gene (reference sequence).

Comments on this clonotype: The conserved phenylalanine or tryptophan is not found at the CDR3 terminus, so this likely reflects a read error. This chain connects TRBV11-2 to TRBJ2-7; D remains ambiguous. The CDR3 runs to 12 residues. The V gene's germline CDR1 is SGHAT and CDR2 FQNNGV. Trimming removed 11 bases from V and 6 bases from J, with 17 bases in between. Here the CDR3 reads CACTSPPREQYS. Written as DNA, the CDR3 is TGTGCCTGCACTTCACCCCCACGCGAGCAGTACTCC.